This T cell receptor beta chain comes out of a study of PD-1 blockade in classical Hodgkin lymphoma. Using immunoSEQ multiplex PCR, the repertoire was profiled, and TCRdb retains in-frame clones only, with some absent. The sample yields about 22,000 clones, roughly nine tenths seen once. Time point specified: newly diagnosed, previously untreated cHL patient sample. Magnetic negative selection purified CD4+ T cells from thawed PBMCs. Investigators turned to newly diagnosed, untreated classical Hodgkin lymphoma PBMCs for comparison. Regarding the study as a whole: Relapsed/refractory patients reportedly had the lowest baseline TCR diversity, below newly diagnosed patients, who were below healthy donors.

Trimming cost V 4 bases and J 1 base, with 14 bases left between them. This CDR3 contains 15 residues. Looked up from germline, CDR1 is SGDLS and CDR2 is YYNGEE. To note about this clone: Its specificity is unknown.

V is TRBV9 and J is TRBJ1-2; maybe TRBD1 (6 bases). Sequenced material: CD4+ T cells from blood. This clonotype originated in a human donor with classical Hodgkin lymphoma. As DNA, the CDR3 is TGTGCCAGCAGCAGAAGGGCAGGGGATAACTATGGCTACACCTTC. Protein product: CASSRRAGDNYGYTF.